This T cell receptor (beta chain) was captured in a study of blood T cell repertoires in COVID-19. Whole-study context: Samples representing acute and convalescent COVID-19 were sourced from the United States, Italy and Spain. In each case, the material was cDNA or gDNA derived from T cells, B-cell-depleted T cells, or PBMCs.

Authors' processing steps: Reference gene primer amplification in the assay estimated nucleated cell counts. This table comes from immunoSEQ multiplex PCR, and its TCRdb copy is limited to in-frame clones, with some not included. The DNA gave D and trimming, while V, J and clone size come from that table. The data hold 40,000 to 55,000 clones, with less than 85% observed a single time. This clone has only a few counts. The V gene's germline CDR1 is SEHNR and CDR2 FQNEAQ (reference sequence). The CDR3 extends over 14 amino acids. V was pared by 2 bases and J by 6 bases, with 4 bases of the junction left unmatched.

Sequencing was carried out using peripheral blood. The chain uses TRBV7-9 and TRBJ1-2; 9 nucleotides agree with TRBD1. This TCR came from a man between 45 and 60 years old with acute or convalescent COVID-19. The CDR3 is CASSLTGGANGYTF. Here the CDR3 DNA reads TGTGCCAGCAGCTTAACAGGGGGCGCGAATGGCTACACCTTC. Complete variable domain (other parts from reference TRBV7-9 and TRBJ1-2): DTGVSQNPRHKITKRGQNVTFRCDPISEHNRLYWYRQTLGQGPEFLTYFQNEAQLEKSRLLSDRFSAERPKGSFSTLEIQRTEQGDSAMYLCASSLTGGANGYTFGSGTRLTVV.